This T cell receptor beta chain was identified during a study of identical twins. Between the trimmed V and J ends, which lost 6 bases and 3 bases, there was a span of 15 bases. Germline loops: CDR1 ENHRY, CDR2 SYGVKD. The CDR3 totals 14 residues. TCRdb redid the calling of the 5' RACE reads with MiXCR, one entry per CDR3 protein. The profile covers roughly 570,000 distinct CDR3 sequences, with nearly 10% appearing a single time and more than 2.5% taken by the ten largest. This clonotype has more than one count but fewer than ten. Its matching antigen is unknown. Study-level results: Out-of-frame sharing of TCR alpha in monozygotic twins was underestimated by models. The study based its conclusions on cross-sectional statistical analysis and did not follow the same donors. Weaker excess sharing between twins was seen in beta out-of-frame sequences.

This sample also belongs to another study, concerning yellow fever vaccine responses in identical twins.

The J gene is TRBJ2-7, the V gene TRBV10-3; D gene unclear. This sequence originates from a woman aged 18-35 years in good health. Sequencing input: PBMCs. CDR3 in DNA: TGTGCCATCAGATCCGGGTCCCGTGGCTACGAGCAGTACTTC. Protein product: CAIRSGSRGYEQYF.